One sample yielded the 3 T cell receptor beta chains listed below, sequenced in a study of cytomegalovirus exposure and HLA in healthy donors. This PCR relied on a set of 60 Vbeta primers and 13 Jbeta primers. Data came from immunoSEQ multiplex PCR; TCRdb stores just in-frame clones and leaves some out. The table shows fewer than 250,000 clones, with about 79% occurring only once. The sample was PBMCs. Receptor source: a man between 18 and 35 years old in good health and CMV-seronegative.

The chain couples TRBV5-4 to TRBJ2-6; 7 bases map to TRBD1. Unmatched junction bases numbered 2, after V lost 0 bases and J lost 2 bases. This CDR3 has 16 amino acids. The V gene's germline CDR1 is SGHNT and CDR2 YYREEE (reference sequence). This CDR3 reads CASSLGDRAGANVLTF. CDR3 in DNA: TGTGCCAGCAGCTTGGGAGACAGGGCTGGGGCCAACGTCCTGACTTTC.

The chain links TRBV7-3 to TRBJ2-2; 8 nucleotides agree with TRBD2. Germline values: CDR1 SGHTA, CDR2 FQGTGA. Trimming took 5 bases from V and 3 from J; bases not matched to a gene: 2. This CDR3 has 14 residues. CDR3 protein: CASSPGGDTGELFF. CDR3 DNA sequence: TGTGCCAGCAGCCCGGGGGGGGACACCGGGGAGCTGTTTTTT.

This sequence joins TRBV4-2 and TRBJ2-4, with 7 bases lining up with TRBD2. The V gene's germline CDR1 is LGHNA and CDR2 YNFKEQ. The CDR3 has 16 residues. The trim removed 1 base at V and 7 bases at J, leaving 10 bases unmatched. The CDR3 sequence is CASSQVQGGPENIQYF. DNA of the CDR3: TGTGCCAGCAGCCAAGTTCAGGGAGGGCCGGAGAACATTCAGTACTTC.